This is a list of T cell receptor beta chains from one sample in a study of cytomegalovirus exposure and HLA in healthy donors. Assay: immunoSEQ multiplex PCR; the TCRdb copy retains only in-frame clones and omits some. Of about 120,000 clones listed, roughly 78% are singletons. The source material was PBMCs. These receptors originate from a man younger than 40 in good health and CMV-seropositive. Both conserved end residues are part of each CDR3. D genes are given only for firm matches.

D gene,J gene,V gene,CDR3 protein
.,TRBJ2-1,TRBV5-1,CASSPRQTYNEQFF
TRBD1,TRBJ2-1,TRBV6-1,CASSEGTGIYNEQFF
TRBD1,TRBJ1-5,TRBV10-1,CATEREGQGQGPQHF
TRBD1,TRBJ1-2,TRBV28,CASSSGTGIPTSMGYTF
TRBD1,TRBJ1-2,TRBV6-6,CASSKQGALWGYTF
.,TRBJ2-5,TRBV5-4,CASSLRGQETQYF
.,TRBJ1-2,TRBV5-5,CASSPEPRQGGYTF
.,TRBJ1-5,TRBV19,CASSIMYQPQHF
.,TRBJ1-1,TRBV5-1,CASSLGAGAGTNTEAFF
.,TRBJ1-5,TRBV28,CASKKGVRWGNQPQHF
.,TRBJ1-4,TRBV29-1,CSVGAVVGEKLFF
TRBD1,TRBJ1-1,TRBV7-9,CASSFPLYGTGVNTEAFF
.,TRBJ1-1,TRBV25-1,CASSELEGRDTEAFF
.,TRBJ2-2,TRBV9,CASSTTQATGELFF
TRBD1,TRBJ1-2,TRBV14,CASSQVDNRGNGYTF
.,TRBJ2-5,TRBV27,CASSSKETQYF